This T cell receptor beta chain stems from a study of response to subunit inactivated influenza vaccine (dated 2018 in TCRdb). As for the study more broadly: To follow how T cells responded to a trivalent subunit inactivated influenza vaccine, the researchers relied on deep quantitative profiling of the T cell receptor repertoire. What the research found in general, with its limitations: According to the authors, only a limited number of new T cells may be recruited by each seasonal influenza vaccination.

Library preparation used RT-PCR. The sample was run on an Illumina HiSeq 2500. Starting from the raw public reads, TCRdb applied fastp trimming at Q25, assembled clones with MiXCR and retained in-frame beta chains. A single entry per CDR3 protein holds the most common genes and DNA from its merged rows. The table for this sample lists fewer than 400,000 distinct CDR3 sequences; about a fifth of them were counted only once. Of the sample, roughly a tenth is held by the ten largest clones. Its CDR3 holds 14 amino acids, cysteine through phenylalanine. Here the CDR3 DNA is all that survives: 42 bases in frame from base 1. From a lookup of the germline V gene, CDR1 and CDR2 are SGHVS and FQNEAQ. A distance of 10 bases separates the germline ends of V and J, which lose 5 bases and 2 bases respectively. With respect to this clonotype: This receptor's antigen is unknown. No base quality values were provided; no much bigger clone lies one nucleotide off.

This TCR derives from a man aged 50-75 years who received an inactivated influenza vaccine. Donor details come from another sample of the same person, matched by shared clones. The rearrangement joined TRBV7-8 to TRBJ2-1, with the D gene not clear enough to name. The sample in question was PBMCs from blood, obtained around 22 months after vaccination. The sequence in DNA is TGTGCCAGCAGCACTTACTTGACCTACAATGAGCAGTTCTTC. Its product reads: CASSTYLTYNEQFF.